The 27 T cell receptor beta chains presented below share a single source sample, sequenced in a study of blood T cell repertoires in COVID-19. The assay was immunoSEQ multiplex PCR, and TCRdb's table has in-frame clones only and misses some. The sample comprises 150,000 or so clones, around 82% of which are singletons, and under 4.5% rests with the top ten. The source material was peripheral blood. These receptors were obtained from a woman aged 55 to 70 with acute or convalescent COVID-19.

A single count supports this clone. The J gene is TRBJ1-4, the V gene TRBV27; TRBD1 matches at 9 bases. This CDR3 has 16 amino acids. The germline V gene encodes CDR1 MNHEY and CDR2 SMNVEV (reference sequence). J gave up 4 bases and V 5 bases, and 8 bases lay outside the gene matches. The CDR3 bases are TGTGCCAGCAGTAGGGACAGGGCACATCATAATGAAAAACTGTTTTTT. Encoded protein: CASSRDRAHHNEKLFF.

CDR3 in DNA: TGCGCCAGCAGCAGGGGCGCCTACGAGCAGTACTTC. Encoded protein: CASSRGAYEQYF. The chain couples TRBV10-1 to TRBJ2-7; D possibly corresponds to TRBD1 (6 bases). Germline V gene data show CDR1 as WNHNN and CDR2 as SYGVQD (reference sequence). The CDR3 has 12 amino acids. V was pared by 6 bases and J by 2 bases, with 8 bases between.

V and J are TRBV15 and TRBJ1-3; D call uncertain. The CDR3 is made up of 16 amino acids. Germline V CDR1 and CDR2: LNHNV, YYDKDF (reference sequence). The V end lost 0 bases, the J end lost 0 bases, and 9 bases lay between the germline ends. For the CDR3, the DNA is TGTGCCACCAGCAGAGATCGGGTGAACTCTGGAAACACCATATATTTT. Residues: CATSRDRVNSGNTIYF.

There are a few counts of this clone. In DNA, the CDR3 is TGTGCCAGCAAGGAAGGGACAACAAACACTGAAGCTTTCTTT. Amino acids: CASKEGTTNTEAFF. J is TRBJ1-1 and V is TRBV6-5; tentative D call: TRBD1 (6 bases). This CDR3 region has 14 residues. CDR1 MNHEY and CDR2 SVGAGI come from the germline V gene. Trimming left V 7 bases short and J 2 bases short, with 14 bases between.

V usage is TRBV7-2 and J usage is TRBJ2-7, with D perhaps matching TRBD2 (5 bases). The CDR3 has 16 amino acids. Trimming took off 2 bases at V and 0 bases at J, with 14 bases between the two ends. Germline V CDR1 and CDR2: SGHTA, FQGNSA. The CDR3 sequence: CASSLLGVGSSYEQYF. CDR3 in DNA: TGTGCCAGCAGCTTATTGGGTGTGGGGAGCTCCTACGAGCAGTACTTC.

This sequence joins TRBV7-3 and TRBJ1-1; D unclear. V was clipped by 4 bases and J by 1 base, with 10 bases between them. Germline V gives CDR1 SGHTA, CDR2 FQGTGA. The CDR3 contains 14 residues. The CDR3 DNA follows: TGTGCCAGCAGCTCGGACGGGGAGAACACTGAAGCTTTCTTT. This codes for CASSSDGENTEAFF.

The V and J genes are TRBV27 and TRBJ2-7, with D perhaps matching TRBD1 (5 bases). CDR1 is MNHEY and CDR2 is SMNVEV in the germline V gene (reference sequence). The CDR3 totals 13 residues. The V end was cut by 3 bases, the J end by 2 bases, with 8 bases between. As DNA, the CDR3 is TGTGCCAGCAGTTTCCAGGGTACCTACGAGCAGTACTTC. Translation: CASSFQGTYEQYF.

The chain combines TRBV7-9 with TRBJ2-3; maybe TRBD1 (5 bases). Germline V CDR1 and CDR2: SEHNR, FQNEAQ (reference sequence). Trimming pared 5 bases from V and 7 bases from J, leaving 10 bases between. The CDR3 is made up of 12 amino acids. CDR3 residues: CASSTQGYTQYF. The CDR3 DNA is TGTGCCAGCAGCACCCAGGGTTATACGCAGTATTTT.

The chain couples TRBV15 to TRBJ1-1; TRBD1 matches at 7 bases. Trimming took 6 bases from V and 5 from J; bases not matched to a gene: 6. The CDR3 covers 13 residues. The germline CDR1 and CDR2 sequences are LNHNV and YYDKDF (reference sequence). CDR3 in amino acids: CATRQGTLTEAFF. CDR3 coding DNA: TGTGCCACCAGACAGGGGACCCTGACTGAAGCTTTCTTT. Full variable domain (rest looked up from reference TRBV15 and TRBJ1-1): DAMVIQNPRYQVTQFGKPVTLSCSQTLNHNVMYWYQQKSSQAPKLLFHYYDKDFNNEADTPDNFQSRRPNTSFCFLDIRSPGLGDTAMYLCATRQGTLTEAFFGQGTRLTVV.

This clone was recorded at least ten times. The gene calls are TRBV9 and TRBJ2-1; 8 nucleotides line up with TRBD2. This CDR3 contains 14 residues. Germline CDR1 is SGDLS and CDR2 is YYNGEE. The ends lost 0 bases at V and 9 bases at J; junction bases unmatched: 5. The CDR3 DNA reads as TGTGCCAGCAGCGTAGTTTCAGCGGGAGCTGAGCAGTTCTTC. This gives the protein CASSVVSAGAEQFF. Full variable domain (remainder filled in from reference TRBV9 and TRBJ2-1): DSGVTQTPKHLITATGQRVTLRCSPRSGDLSVYWYQQSLDQGLQFLIQYYNGEERAKGNILERFSAQQFPDLHSELNLSSLELGDSALYFCASSVVSAGAEQFFGPGTRLTVL.

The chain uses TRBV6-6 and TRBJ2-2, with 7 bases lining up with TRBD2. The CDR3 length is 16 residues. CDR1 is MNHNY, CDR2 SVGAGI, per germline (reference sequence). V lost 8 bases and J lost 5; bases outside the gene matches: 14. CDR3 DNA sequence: TGTGCCAGCTTTCGGGGAGGGACGGTCCTGACCGGGGAGCTGTTTTTT. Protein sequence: CASFRGGTVLTGELFF.

The CDR3 loop reads CARRGTGTAKNIQYF. CDR3 bases: TGTGCCAGAAGGGGGACAGGGACAGCCAAAAACATTCAGTACTTC. The J gene is TRBJ2-4, the V gene TRBV6-5, with 9 nucleotides matching TRBD1. The CDR3 consists of 15 residues. Per the germline V gene, CDR1 is MNHEY and CDR2 is SVGAGI. V was pared by 9 bases and J by 0 bases, with 6 bases of the junction left unmatched.

The CDR3 DNA reads as TGTGCCAGCAGCCTCACTAGCGAGCCCACAGATACGCAGTATTTT. Its translation: CASSLTSEPTDTQYF. This sequence joins TRBV3-1 (or the pseudogene TRBV3-2) and TRBJ2-3; 7 bases map to TRBD2. The germline V gene has CDR1 LGHDT and CDR2 YNNKEL (reference sequence). The junction had 6 bases not matched to a gene; V was cut back by 4 bases and J by 2 bases. This CDR3 has 15 amino acids.

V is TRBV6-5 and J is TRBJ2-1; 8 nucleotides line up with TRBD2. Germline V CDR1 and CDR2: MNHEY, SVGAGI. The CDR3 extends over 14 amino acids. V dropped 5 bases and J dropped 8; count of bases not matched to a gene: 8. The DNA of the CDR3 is TGTGCCAGCAGTATCACTAGCGGAAGGGATGAGCAGTTCTTC. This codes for CASSITSGRDEQFF.

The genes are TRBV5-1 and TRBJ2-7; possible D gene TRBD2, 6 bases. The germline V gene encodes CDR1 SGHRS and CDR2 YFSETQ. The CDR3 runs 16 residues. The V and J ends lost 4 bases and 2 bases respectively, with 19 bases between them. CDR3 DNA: TGCGCCAGCAGCGCTAATCAGGGTGGGGGGACCTACGAGCAGTACTTC. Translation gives CASSANQGGGTYEQYF.

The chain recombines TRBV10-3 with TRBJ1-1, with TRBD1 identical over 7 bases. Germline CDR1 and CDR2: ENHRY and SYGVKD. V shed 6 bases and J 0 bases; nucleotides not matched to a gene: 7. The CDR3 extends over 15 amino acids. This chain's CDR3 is CAIRTGLEMNTEAFF. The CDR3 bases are TGTGCCATCAGGACAGGGCTGGAGATGAACACTGAAGCTTTCTTT.

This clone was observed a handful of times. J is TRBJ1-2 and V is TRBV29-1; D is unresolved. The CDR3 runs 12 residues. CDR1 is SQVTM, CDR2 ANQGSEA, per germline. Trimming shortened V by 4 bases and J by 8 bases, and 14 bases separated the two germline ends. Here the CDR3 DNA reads TGCAGCGTTGTTGTAGCAGGAGGAGGCTACACCTTC. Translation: CSVVVAGGGYTF.

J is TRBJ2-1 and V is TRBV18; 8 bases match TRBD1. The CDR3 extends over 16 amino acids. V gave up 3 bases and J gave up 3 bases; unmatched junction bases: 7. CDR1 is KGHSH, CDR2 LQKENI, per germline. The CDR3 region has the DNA TGTGCCAGCTCACCTCCACAGGGGGGATACTACAATGAGCAGTTCTTC. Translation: CASSPPQGGYYNEQFF.

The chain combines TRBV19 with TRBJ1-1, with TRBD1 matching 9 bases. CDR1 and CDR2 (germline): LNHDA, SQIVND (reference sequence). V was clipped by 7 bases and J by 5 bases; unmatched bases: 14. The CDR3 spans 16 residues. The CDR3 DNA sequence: TGTGCCAGTACCTCCCTGAGGACAGGGGTAAAAACTGAAGCTTTCTTT. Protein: CASTSLRTGVKTEAFF.

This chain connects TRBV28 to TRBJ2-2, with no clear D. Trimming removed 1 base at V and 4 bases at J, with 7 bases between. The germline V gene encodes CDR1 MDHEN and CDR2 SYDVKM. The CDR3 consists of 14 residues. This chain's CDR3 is CASSLLTVTGELFF. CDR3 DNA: TGTGCCAGCAGTTTATTAACAGTCACCGGGGAGCTGTTTTTT.

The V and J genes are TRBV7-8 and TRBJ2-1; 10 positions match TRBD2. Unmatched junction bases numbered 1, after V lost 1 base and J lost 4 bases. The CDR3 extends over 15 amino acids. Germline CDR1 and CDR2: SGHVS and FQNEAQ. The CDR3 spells CASSLGSGRYNEQFF. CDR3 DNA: TGTGCCAGCAGCTTAGGTAGCGGGAGGTACAATGAGCAGTTCTTC.

CDR3 nucleotides: TGTGCCAGCAGCTTAGGCGGGGTGGCGGGGAGGGACGAGCAGTACTTC. Encoded protein: CASSLGGVAGRDEQYF. V usage is TRBV28 and J usage is TRBJ2-7; the match to TRBD2 covers 7 bases. V gave up 6 bases and J gave up 5 bases; unmatched junction bases: 16. The CDR3 contains 16 residues. Per the germline V gene, CDR1 is MDHEN and CDR2 is SYDVKM.

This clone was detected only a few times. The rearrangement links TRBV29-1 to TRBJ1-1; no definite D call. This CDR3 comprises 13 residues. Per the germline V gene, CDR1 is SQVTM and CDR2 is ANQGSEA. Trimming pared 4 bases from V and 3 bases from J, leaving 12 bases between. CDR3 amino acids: CSVGGGVDTEAFF. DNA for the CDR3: TGCAGCGTTGGCGGTGGAGTAGACACTGAAGCTTTCTTT.

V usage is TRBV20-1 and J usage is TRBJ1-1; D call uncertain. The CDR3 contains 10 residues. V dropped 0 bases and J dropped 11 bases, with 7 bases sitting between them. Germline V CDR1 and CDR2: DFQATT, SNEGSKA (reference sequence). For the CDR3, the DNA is TGCAGTGCTAGAGATCAGAACGCTTTCTTT. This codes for CSARDQNAFF.

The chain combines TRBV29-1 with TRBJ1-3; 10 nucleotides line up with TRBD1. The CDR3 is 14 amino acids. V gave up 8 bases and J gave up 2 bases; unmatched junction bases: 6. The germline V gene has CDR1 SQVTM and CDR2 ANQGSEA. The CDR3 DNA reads TGCAGCACGACAGGGGGCGAAACTGGAAACACCATATATTTT. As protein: CSTTGGETGNTIYF.

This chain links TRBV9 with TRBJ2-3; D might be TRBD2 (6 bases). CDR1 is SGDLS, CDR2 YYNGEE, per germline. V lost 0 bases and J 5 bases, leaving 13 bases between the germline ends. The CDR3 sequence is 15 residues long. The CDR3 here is CASSVALGGRDTQYF. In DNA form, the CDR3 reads TGTGCCAGCAGCGTAGCTCTAGGAGGGAGAGATACGCAGTATTTT.

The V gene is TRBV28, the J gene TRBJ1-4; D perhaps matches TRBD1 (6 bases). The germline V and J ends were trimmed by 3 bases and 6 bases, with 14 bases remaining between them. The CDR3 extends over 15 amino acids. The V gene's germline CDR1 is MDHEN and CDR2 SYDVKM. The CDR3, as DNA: TGTGCCAGCAGTTTTTTTGGACAGAGACATGAAAAACTGTTTTTT. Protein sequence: CASSFFGQRHEKLFF.